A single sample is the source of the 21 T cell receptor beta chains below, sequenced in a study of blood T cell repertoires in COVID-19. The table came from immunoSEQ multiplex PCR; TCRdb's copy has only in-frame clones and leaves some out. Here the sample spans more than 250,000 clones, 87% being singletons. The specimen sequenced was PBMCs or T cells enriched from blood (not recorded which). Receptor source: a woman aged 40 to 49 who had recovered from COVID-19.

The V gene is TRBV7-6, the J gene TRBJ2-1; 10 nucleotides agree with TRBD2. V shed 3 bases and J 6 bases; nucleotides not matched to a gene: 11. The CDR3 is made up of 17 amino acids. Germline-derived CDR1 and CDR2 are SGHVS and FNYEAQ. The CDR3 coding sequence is TGTGCCAGCAGCTTTCAAGGGTGGGCTAGCGGGAGCAATGAGCAGTTCTTC. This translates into CASSFQGWASGSNEQFF.

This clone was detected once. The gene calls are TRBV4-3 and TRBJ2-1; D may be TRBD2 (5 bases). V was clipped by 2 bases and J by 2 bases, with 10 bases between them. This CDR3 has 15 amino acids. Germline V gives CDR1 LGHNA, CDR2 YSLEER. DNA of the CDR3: TGCGCCAGCAGCCAACGAGCGGAACCCTACAATGAGCAGTTCTTC. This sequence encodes CASSQRAEPYNEQFF.

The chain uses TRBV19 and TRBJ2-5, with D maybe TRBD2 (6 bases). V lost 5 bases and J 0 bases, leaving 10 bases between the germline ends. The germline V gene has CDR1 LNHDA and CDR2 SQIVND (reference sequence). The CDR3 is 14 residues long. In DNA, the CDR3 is TGTGCCAGTAGTCCCCCGGGGGACCAAGAGACCCAGTACTTC. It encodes CASSPPGDQETQYF. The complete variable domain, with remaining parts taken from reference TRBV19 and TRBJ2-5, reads DGGITQSPKYLFRKEGQNVTLSCEQNLNHDAMYWYRQDPGQGLRLIYYSQIVNDFQKGDIAEGYSVSREKKESFPLTVTSAQKNPTAFYLCASSPPGDQETQYFGPGTRLLVL.

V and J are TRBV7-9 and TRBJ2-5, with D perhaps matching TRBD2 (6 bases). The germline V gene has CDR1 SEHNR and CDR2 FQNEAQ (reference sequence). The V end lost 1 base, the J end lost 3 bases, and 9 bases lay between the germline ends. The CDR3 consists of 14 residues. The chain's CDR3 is CASSLGSSEETQYF. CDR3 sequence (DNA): TGTGCCAGCAGCTTAGGGTCTAGCGAAGAGACCCAGTACTTC.

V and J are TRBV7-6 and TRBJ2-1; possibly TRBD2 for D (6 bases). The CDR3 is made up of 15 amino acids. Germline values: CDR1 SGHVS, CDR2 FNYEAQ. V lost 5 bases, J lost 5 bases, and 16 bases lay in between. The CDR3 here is CASSGGIYSNNEQFF. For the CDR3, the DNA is TGTGCCAGCAGCGGGGGGATCTACAGTAACAATGAGCAGTTCTTC.

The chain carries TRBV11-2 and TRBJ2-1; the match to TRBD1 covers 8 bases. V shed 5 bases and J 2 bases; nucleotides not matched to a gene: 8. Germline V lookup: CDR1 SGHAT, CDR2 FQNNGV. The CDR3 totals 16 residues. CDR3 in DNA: TGTGCCAGCAGCCTTAGGGGACAGGTCCCCTACAATGAGCAGTTCTTC. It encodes CASSLRGQVPYNEQFF.

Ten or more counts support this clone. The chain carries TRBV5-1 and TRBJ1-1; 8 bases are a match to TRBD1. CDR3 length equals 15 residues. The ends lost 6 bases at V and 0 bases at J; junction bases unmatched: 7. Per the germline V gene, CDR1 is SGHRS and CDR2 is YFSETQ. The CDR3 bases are TGCGCCAGCACCACGAGACAGGGGTTGAACACTGAAGCTTTCTTT. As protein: CASTTRQGLNTEAFF.

Written as DNA, the CDR3 is TGTGCCAGCAGCTTTCCGGGGACAATGGAGACCCAGTACTTC. Translated, it gives CASSFPGTMETQYF. The chain uses TRBV6-6 and TRBJ2-5, with D maybe TRBD1 (6 bases). The V gene lost 6 bases and the J gene lost 5 bases, with 16 bases spanning the gap. From germline, CDR1 is MNHNY and CDR2 SVGAGI (reference sequence). This CDR3 has 14 residues.

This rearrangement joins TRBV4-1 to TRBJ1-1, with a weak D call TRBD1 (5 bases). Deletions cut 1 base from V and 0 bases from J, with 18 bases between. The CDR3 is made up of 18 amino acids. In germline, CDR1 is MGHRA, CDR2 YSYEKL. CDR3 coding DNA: TGCGCCAGCAGCCAAGCTGCCGGGGGTCGGGCGATGAACACTGAAGCTTTCTTT. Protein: CASSQAAGGRAMNTEAFF.

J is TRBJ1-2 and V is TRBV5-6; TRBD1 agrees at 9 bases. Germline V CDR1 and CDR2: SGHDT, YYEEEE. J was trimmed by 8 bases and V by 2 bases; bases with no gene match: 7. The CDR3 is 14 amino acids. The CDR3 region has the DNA TGTGCCAGCAGCTTCCGGGACAGGGCGCGGGGCTACACCTTC. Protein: CASSFRDRARGYTF. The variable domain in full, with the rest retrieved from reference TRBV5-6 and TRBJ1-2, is DAGVTQSPTHLIKTRGQQVTLRCSPKSGHDTVSWYQQALGQGPQFIFQYYEEEERQRGNFPDRFSGHQFPNYSSELNVNALLLGDSALYLCASSFRDRARGYTFGSGTRLTVV.

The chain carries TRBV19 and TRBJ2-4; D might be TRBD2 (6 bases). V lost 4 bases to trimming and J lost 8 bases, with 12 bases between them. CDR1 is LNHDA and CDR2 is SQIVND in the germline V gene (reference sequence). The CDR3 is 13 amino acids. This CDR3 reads CASSSGIKDIQYF. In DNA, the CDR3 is TGTGCCAGTAGTAGCGGGATTAAGGACATTCAGTACTTC.

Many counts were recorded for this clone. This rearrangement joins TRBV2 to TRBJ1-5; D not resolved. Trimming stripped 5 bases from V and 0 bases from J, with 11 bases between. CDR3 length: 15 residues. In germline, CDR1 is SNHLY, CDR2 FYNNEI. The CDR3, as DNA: TGTGCCAGCAGTCCCCCCAGGTCTAGCAATCAGCCCCAGCATTTT. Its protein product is CASSPPRSSNQPQHF.

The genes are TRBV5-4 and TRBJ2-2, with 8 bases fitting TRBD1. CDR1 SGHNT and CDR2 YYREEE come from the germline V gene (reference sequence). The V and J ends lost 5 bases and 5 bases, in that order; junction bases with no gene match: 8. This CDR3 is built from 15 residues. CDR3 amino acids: CASSPGGRWTGELFF. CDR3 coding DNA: TGTGCCAGCAGTCCAGGGGGCCGCTGGACCGGGGAGCTGTTTTTT. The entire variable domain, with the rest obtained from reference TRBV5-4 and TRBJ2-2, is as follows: ETGVTQSPTHLIKTRGQQVTLRCSSQSGHNTVSWYQQALGQGPQFIFQYYREEENGRGNFPPRFSGLQFPNYSSELNVNALELDDSALYLCASSPGGRWTGELFFGEGSRLTVL.

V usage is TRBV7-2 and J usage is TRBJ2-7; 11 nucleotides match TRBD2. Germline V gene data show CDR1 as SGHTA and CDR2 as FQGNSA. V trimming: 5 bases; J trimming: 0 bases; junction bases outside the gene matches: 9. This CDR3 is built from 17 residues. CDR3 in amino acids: CASSKKTSGVSSYEQYF. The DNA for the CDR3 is TGTGCCAGCAGCAAAAAGACTAGCGGGGTTTCCTCCTACGAGCAGTACTTC.

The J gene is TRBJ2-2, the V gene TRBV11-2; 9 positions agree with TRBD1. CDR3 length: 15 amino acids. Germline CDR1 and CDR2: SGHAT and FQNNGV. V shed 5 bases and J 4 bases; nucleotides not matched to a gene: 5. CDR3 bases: TGTGCCAGCAGCCGCTGGACAGGGGCCACCGGGGAGCTGTTTTTT. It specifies CASSRWTGATGELFF.

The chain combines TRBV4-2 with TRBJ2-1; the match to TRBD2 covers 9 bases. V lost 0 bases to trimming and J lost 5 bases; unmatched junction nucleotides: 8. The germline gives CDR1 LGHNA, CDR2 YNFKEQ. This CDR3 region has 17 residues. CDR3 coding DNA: TGTGCCAGCAGCCAAGAGTATCGGCTAGCGGGAAACAATGAGCAGTTCTTC. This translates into CASSQEYRLAGNNEQFF.

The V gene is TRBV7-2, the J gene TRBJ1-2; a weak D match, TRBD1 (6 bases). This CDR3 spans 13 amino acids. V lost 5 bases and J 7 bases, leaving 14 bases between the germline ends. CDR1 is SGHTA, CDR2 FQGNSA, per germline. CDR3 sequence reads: CASSPNRDRGYTF. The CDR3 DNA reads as TGTGCCAGCAGCCCAAACAGGGATCGTGGCTACACCTTC.

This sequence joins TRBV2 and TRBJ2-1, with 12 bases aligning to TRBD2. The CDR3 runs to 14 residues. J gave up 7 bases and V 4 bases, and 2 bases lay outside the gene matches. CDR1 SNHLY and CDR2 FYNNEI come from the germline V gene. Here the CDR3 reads CASSGLAGGNEQFF. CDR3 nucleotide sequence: TGTGCCAGCAGTGGCCTAGCGGGAGGGAATGAGCAGTTCTTC.

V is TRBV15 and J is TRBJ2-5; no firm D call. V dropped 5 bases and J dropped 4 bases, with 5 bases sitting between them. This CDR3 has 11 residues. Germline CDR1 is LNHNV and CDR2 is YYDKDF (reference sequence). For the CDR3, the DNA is TGTGCCACCAGCCTCCGAGAGACCCAGTACTTC. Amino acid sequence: CATSLRETQYF.

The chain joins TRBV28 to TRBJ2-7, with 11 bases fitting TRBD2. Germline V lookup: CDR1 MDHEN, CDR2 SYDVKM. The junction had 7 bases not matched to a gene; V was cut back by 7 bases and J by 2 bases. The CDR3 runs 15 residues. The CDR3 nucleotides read TGTGCCAGCACCTTAGGGACTAGCGGTGCCTACGAGCAGTACTTC. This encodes CASTLGTSGAYEQYF.

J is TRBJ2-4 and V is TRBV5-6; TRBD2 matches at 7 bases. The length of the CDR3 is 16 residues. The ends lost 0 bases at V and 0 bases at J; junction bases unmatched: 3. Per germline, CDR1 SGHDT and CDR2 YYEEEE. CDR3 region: CASSLVRGLAKNIQYF. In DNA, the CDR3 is TGTGCCAGCAGCTTGGTGCGGGGGTTAGCCAAAAACATTCAGTACTTC.